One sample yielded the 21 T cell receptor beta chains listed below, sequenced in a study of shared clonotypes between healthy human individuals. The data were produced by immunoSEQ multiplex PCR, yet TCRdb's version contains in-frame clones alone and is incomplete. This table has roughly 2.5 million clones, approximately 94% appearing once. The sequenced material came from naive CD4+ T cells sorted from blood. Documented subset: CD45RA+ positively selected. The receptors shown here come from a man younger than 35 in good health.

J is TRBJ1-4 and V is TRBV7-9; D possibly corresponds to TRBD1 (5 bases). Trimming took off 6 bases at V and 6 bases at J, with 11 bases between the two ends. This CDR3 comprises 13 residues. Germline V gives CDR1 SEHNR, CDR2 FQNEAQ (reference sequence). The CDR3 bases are TGTGCCAGCAGATCCGGAGGGGATGAAAAACTGTTTTTT. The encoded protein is CASRSGGDEKLFF.

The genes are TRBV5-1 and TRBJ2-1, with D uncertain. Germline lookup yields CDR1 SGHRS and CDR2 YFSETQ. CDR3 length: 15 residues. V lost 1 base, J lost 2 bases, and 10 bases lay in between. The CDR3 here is CASSLLQSTYNEQFF. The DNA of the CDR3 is TGCGCCAGCAGCTTGTTGCAGAGCACCTACAATGAGCAGTTCTTC. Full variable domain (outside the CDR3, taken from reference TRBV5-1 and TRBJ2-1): KAGVTQTPRYLIKTRGQQVTLSCSPISGHRSVSWYQQTPGQGLQFLFEYFSETQRNKGNFPGRFSGRQFSNSRSEMNVSTLELGDSALYLCASSLLQSTYNEQFFGPGTRLTVL.

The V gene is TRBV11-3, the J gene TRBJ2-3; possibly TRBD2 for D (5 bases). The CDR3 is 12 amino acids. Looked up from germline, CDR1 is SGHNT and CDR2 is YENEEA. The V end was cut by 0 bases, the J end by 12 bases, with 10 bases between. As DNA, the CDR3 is TGTGCCAGCAGCTTAGACGGACTCGCACAGTATTTT. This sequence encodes CASSLDGLAQYF.

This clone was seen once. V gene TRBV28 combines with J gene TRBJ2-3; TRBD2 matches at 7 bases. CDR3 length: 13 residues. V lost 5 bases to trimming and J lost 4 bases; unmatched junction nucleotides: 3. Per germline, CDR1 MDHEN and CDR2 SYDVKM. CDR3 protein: CASSLLAPDTQYF. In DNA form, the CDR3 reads TGTGCCAGCAGTCTACTAGCGCCAGATACGCAGTATTTT.

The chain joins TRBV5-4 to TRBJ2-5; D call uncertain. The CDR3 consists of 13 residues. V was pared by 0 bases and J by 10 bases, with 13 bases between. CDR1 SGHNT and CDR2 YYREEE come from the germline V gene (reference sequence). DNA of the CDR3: TGTGCCAGCAGCTTGGGACTCGACGGGTACCAGTACTTC. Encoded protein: CASSLGLDGYQYF.

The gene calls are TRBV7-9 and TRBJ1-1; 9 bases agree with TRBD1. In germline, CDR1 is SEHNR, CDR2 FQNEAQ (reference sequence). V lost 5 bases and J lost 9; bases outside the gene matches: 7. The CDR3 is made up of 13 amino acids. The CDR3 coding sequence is TGTGCCAGCAGCCTCAGGACAGGGGAGCAAGCTTTCTTT. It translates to CASSLRTGEQAFF. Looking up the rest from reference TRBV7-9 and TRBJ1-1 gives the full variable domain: DTGVSQNPRHKITKRGQNVTFRCDPISEHNRLYWYRQTLGQGPEFLTYFQNEAQLEKSRLLSDRFSAERPKGSFSTLEIQRTEQGDSAMYLCASSLRTGEQAFFGQGTRLTVV.

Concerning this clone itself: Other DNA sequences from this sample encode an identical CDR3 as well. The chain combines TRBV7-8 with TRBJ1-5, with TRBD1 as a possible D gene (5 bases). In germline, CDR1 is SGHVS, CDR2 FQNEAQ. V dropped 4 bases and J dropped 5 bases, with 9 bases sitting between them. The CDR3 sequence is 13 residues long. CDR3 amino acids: CASSSDRDQPQHF. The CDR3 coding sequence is TGTGCCAGCAGCTCCGACAGAGATCAGCCCCAGCATTTT.

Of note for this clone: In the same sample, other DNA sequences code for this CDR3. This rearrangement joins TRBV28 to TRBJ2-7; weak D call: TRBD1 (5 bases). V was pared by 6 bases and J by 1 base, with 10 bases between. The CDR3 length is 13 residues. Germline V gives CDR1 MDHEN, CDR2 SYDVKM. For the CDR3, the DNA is TGTGCCAGCAGCACAGGTTCTTCCTACGAGCAGTACTTC. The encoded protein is CASSTGSSYEQYF.

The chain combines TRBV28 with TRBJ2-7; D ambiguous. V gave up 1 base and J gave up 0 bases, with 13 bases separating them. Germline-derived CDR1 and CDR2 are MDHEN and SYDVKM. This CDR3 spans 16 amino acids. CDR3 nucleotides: TGTGCCAGCAGTTTATCCTGGCCGGCCCCCTCCTACGAGCAGTACTTC. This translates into CASSLSWPAPSYEQYF.

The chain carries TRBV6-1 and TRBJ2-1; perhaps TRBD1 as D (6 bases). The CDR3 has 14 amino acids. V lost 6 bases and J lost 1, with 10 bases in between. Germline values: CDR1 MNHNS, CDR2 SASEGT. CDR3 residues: CASRTDRSYNEQFF. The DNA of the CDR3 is TGTGCCAGCAGGACCGACAGGTCCTACAATGAGCAGTTCTTC.

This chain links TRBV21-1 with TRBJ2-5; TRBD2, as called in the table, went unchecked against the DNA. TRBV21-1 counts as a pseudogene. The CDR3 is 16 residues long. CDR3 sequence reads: CASSKVTSGLLRTQYF. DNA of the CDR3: TGTGCCAGCAGCAAAGTAACTAGCGGGTTATTAAGGACCCAGTACTTC.

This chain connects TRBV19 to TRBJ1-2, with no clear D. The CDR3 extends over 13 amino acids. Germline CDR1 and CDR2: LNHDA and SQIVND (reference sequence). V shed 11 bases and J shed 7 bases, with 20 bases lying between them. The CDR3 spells CASTGPSKGGYTF. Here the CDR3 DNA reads TGTGCCTCTACTGGGCCCTCAAAAGGTGGCTACACCTTC.

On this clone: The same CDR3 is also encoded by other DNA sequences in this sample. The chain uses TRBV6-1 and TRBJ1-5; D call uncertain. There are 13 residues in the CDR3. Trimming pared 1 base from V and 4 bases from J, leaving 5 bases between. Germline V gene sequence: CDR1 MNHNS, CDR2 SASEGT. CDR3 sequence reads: CASSEVWNQPQHF. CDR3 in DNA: TGTGCCAGCAGTGAAGTGTGGAATCAGCCCCAGCATTTT.

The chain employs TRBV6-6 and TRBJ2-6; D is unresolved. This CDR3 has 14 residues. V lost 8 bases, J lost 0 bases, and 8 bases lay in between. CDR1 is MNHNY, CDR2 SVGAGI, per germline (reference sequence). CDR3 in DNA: TGTGCCAGCCTTCTGCCCTCTGGGGCCAACGTCCTGACTTTC. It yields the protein CASLLPSGANVLTF.

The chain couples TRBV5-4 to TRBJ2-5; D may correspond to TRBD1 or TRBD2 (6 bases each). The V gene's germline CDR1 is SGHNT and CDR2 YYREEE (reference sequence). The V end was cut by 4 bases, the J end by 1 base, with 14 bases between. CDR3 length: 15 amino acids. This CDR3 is CASSTKGGVQETQYF. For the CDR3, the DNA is TGTGCCAGCAGCACAAAGGGGGGCGTCCAAGAGACCCAGTACTTC.

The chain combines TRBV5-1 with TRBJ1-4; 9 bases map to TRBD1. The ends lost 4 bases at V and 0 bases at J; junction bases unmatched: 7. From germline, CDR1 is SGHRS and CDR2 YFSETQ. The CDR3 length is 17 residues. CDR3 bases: TGCGCCAGCAGCAGGGACAGGGCGTATGCAACTAATGAAAAACTGTTTTTT. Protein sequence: CASSRDRAYATNEKLFF.

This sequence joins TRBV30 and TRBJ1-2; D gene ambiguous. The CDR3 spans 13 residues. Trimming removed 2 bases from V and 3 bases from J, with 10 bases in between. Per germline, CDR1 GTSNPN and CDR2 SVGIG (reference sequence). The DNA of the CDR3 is TGTGCCTGGAGTCAAAGGAGGGACTATGGCTACACCTTC. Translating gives CAWSQRRDYGYTF.

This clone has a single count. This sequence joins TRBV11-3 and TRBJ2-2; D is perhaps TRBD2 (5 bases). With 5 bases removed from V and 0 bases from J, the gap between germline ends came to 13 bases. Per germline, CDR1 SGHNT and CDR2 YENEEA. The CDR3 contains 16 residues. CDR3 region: CASSTRSPPNTGELFF. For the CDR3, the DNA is TGTGCCAGCAGCACTAGGTCGCCTCCGAACACCGGGGAGCTGTTTTTT. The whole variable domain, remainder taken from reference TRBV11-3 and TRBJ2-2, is EAGVVQSPRYKIIEKKQPVAFWCNPISGHNTLYWYLQNLGQGPELLIRYENEEAVDDSQLPKDRFSAERLKGVDSTLKIQPAELGDSAVYLCASSTRSPPNTGELFFGEGSRLTVL.

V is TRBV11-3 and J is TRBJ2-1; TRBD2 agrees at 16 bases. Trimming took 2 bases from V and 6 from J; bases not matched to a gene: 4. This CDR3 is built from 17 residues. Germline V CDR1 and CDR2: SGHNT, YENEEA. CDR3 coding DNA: TGTGCCAGCAGCTTAAGGGGACTAGCGGGAGGGTCCAATGAGCAGTTCTTC. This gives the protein CASSLRGLAGGSNEQFF.

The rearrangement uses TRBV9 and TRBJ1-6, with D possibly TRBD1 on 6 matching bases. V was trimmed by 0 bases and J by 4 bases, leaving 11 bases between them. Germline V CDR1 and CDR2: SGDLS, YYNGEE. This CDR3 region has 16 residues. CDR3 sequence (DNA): TGTGCCAGCAGCGTAGCAGGGGACACTTATAATTCACCCCTCCACTTT. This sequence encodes CASSVAGDTYNSPLHF.

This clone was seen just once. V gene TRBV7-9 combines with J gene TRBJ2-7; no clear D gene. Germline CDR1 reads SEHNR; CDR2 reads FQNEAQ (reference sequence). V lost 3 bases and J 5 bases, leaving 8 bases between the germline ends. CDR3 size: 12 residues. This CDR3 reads CASSFDWNEQYF. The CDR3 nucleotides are TGTGCCAGCAGCTTCGATTGGAACGAGCAGTACTTC. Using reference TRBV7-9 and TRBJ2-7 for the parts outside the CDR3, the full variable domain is DTGVSQNPRHKITKRGQNVTFRCDPISEHNRLYWYRQTLGQGPEFLTYFQNEAQLEKSRLLSDRFSAERPKGSFSTLEIQRTEQGDSAMYLCASSFDWNEQYFGPGTRLTVT.